This T cell receptor beta chain was obtained from a study of human T cells and chemical hapten exposure. The wider study: The variation in per-sample TCR yields arose mainly from small differences in pooled library volumes. General study findings and limits: Controls formed significantly fewer large CDR3 similarity clusters than expanded TCRs did.

One entry per CDR3 protein results from TCRdb running MiXCR on the RACE reads. This sample has about 90,000 distinct CDR3 sequences, with 9.5% to 13% found just once. Described time point: patch test 3, about 24 weeks after DPC sensitization. This sample's treatment: therapeutic diphenylcyclopropenone sensitization with weekly scalp DPC. In its sample, this clonotype was seen many times. Its specificity is not known. This CDR3 spans 16 amino acids. Germline assignment: CDR1 SGHVS and CDR2 FNYEAQ. The trim removed 4 bases at V and 5 bases at J, leaving 12 bases unmatched. The chain couples TRBV7-6 to TRBJ1-2, with TRBD1 identical over 8 bases. The sequences come from whole blood, collected in connection with sensitization to the hapten diphenylcyclopropenone (DPC). This clonotype was obtained from a woman in her twenties or thirties with alopecia areata. Some clones in this sample may be carry-over from other donors' samples. The CDR3 region is CASSSSRAGGWYGYTF. The CDR3 DNA reads TGTGCCAGCAGCTCAAGTAGGGCAGGGGGCTGGTATGGCTACACCTTC.